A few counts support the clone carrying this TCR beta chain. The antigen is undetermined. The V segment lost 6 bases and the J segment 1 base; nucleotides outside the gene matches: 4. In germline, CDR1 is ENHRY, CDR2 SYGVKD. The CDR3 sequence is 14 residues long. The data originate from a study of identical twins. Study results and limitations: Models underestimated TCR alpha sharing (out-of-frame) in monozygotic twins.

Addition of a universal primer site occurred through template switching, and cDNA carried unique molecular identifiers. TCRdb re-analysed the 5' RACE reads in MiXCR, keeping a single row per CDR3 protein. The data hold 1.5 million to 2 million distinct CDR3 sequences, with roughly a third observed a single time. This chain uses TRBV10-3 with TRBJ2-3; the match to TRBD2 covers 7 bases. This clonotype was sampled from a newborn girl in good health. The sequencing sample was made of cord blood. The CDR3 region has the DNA TGTGCCATCAGAAACCGGGGGGGCACAGATACGCAGTATTTT. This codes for CAIRNRGGTDTQYF.